This T cell receptor beta chain comes out of a study of early T cells in non-severe SARS-CoV-2 infection. This clonotype has ten or more counts. TCRdb fed the 5' RACE reads into MiXCR, producing one record per CDR3 protein. The table records about 49,000 distinct CDR3 sequences, approximately 12% of them present only once. The CDR3 is made up of 14 amino acids. Germline V gene data show CDR1 as MGHDK and CDR2 as SYGVNS. Trimming shortened V by 7 bases and J by 4 bases, and 16 bases separated the two germline ends. The sequence was collected from an adult who was a healthcare worker with PCR-confirmed SARS-CoV-2 infection or an uninfected control (not recorded which). Sequenced sample: whole blood. This rearrangement joins TRBV25-1 to TRBJ2-5, with D hard to call. The CDR3, as DNA: TGTGCCAGCACCCCGAGCCCGCTTCGAGAGACCCAGTACTTC. This encodes CASTPSPLRETQYF.